Following are 8 T cell receptor beta chains from one sample sequenced in a study of blood T cell repertoires in COVID-19. The protocol was immunoSEQ multiplex PCR, while the TCRdb copy is restricted to in-frame clones and leaves out a portion. Seen here are 97,000 or so clones, more than 85% observed once, and the top ten hold 4% to 4.5%. The sequencing sample was made of peripheral blood. These receptors came from a young man with acute or convalescent COVID-19.

This chain links TRBV27 with TRBJ2-7; 7 positions match TRBD2. The CDR3 has 14 amino acids. Germline V CDR1 and CDR2: MNHEY, SMNVEV (reference sequence). Losses at the gene ends were 5 bases for V and 2 bases for J; bases not matched to a gene: 6. In DNA form, the CDR3 reads TGTGCCAGCAGTCCTGGACGGGGGGCCTACGAGCAGTACTTC. Its protein product is CASSPGRGAYEQYF.

The V gene is TRBV6-5, the J gene TRBJ1-3; D is unresolved. CDR3 length equals 15 residues. Trimming left V 6 bases short and J 2 bases short, with 14 bases between. Germline CDR1 and CDR2: MNHEY and SVGAGI. CDR3 sequence: CASRPGVGTGNTIYF. The CDR3, as DNA: TGTGCCAGCAGGCCCGGGGTAGGCACTGGAAACACCATATATTTT.

The chain is built from TRBV18 and TRBJ2-7; D gene uncertain. V lost 3 bases and J lost 0, with 21 bases in between. CDR1 is KGHSH and CDR2 is LQKENI in the germline V gene. This CDR3 is 18 amino acids long. The CDR3 loop reads CASSPIPQVTLSSYEQYF. CDR3 nucleotides: TGTGCCAGCTCACCCATTCCCCAGGTTACACTCAGCTCCTACGAGCAGTACTTC.

The chain recombines TRBV30 with TRBJ1-2; D might be TRBD1 (5 bases). CDR1 and CDR2 from the germline V gene are GTSNPN and SVGIG (reference sequence). CDR3 length: 12 residues. Trimming pared 5 bases from V and 5 bases from J, leaving 12 bases between. As DNA, the CDR3 is TGTGCCTGGGACGTGGGGACTTATGGCTACACCTTC. Its translation: CAWDVGTYGYTF.

The chain has TRBV25-1 and TRBJ2-2; D is possibly TRBD1 (6 bases). V was cut by 1 base and J by 4 bases, with 19 bases left in between. Germline V gene sequence: CDR1 MGHDK, CDR2 SYGVNS. This CDR3 is built from 18 residues. In DNA form, the CDR3 reads TGTGCCAGCAGTGAATGGGGGCGTGGGTCGGACCCCACCGGGGAGCTGTTTTTT. Translated, it gives CASSEWGRGSDPTGELFF.

This chain uses TRBV18 with TRBJ2-3; D call uncertain. V shed 3 bases and J shed 6 bases, with 4 bases lying between them. The CDR3 length is 11 residues. From germline, CDR1 is KGHSH and CDR2 LQKENI. The CDR3 reads CASSPGDTQYF. The CDR3 region has the DNA TGTGCCAGCTCACCCGGGGATACGCAGTATTTT.

The chain combines TRBV20-1 with TRBJ1-2; 12 bases line up with TRBD1. CDR1 is DFQATT, CDR2 SNEGSKA, per germline (reference sequence). Trimming took 3 bases from V and 4 from J; bases not matched to a gene: 12. This CDR3 comprises 17 residues. CDR3 loop: CSASPGQGARSGYGYTF. CDR3 sequence (DNA): TGCAGTGCTAGTCCGGGACAGGGGGCGCGATCGGGCTATGGCTACACCTTC.

V is TRBV18 and J is TRBJ1-1; D ambiguous. The CDR3 totals 16 residues. Trimming removed 4 bases at V and 0 bases at J, with 15 bases between. Germline V CDR1 and CDR2: KGHSH, LQKENI. The CDR3 DNA sequence: TGTGCCAGCTCACTCAAGAGGGAGCTCATGAACACTGAAGCTTTCTTT. This gives the protein CASSLKRELMNTEAFF.